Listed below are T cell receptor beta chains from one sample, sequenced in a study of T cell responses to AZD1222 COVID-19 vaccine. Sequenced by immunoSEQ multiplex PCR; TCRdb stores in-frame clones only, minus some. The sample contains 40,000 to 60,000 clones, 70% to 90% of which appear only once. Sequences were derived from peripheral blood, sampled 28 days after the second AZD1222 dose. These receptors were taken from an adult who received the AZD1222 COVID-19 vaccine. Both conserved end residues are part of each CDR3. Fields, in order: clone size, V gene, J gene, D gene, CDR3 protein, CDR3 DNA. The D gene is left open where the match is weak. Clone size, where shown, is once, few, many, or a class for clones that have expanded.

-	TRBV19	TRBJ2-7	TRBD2	CATSRGLAIYEQYF	TGTGCCACCTCCCGGGGACTAGCTATTTACGAGCAGTACTTC
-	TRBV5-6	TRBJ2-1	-	CASQPGLGLASYNEQFF	TGTGCCAGCCAGCCGGGGTTAGGGCTAGCGTCCTACAATGAGCAGTTCTTC
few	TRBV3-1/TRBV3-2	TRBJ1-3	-	CASSRKRSSGNTIYF	TGTGCCAGCAGCCGTAAGCGGAGCTCTGGAAACACCATATATTTT
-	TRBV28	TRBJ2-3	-	CASRDHGSTDTQYF	TGTGCCAGCAGGGACCACGGCTCCACAGATACGCAGTATTTT
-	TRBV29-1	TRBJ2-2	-	CSVERGANTGELFF	TGCAGCGTTGAAAGGGGGGCGAACACCGGGGAGCTGTTTTTT
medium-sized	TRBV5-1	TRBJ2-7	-	CASSLAPTYEQYF	TGCGCCAGCAGCTTGGCCCCCACCTACGAGCAGTACTTC
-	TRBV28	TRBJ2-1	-	CASSPLDEQFF	TGTGCCAGCAGTCCCTTAGATGAGCAGTTCTTC
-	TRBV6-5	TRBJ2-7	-	CASSYLAPSEQYF	TGTGCCAGCAGTTACCTGGCCCCATCCGAGCAGTACTTC
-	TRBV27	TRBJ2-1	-	CASSFGTLVILNEQFF	TGTGCCAGCAGTTTCGGAACCCTAGTGATCCTCAATGAGCAGTTCTTC
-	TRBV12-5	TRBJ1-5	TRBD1	CASGPSDRGHNQPQHF	TGTGCTAGTGGGCCCTCGGACAGGGGCCATAATCAGCCCCAGCATTTT
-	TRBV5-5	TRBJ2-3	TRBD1	CASSLRDREDTQYF	TGTGCCAGCAGCTTGCGTGACAGGGAGGATACGCAGTATTTT
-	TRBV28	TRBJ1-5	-	CASSLMGTSNQPQHF	TGTGCCAGCAGTTTAATGGGTACAAGCAATCAGCCCCAGCATTTT
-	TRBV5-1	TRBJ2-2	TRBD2	CASSVAGGTGELFF	TGCGCCAGCAGCGTAGCGGGGGGCACCGGGGAGCTGTTTTTT
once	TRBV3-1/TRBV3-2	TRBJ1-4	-	CASRIGDRKSTNEKLFF	TGTGCCAGCAGAATAGGAGACAGAAAGTCAACTAATGAAAAACTGTTTTTT
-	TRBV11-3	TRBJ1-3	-	CASSLPGSGNTIYF	TGTGCCAGCAGCTTACCGGGTTCTGGAAACACCATATATTTT
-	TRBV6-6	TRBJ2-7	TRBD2	CASSFDYRGGYEQYF	TGTGCCAGCAGTTTCGACTACCGGGGGGGCTACGAGCAGTACTTC
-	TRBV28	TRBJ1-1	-	CASNLQGINTEAFF	TGTGCCAGCAATCTCCAGGGAATAAACACTGAAGCTTTCTTT
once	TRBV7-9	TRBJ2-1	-	CASSLDYREQFF	TGTGCCAGCAGCTTAGACTATCGGGAGCAGTTCTTC
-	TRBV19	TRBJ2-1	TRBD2	CASSKTSGRAFYEQFF	TGTGCCAGTAGTAAGACTAGCGGGAGGGCTTTTTACGAGCAGTTCTTC
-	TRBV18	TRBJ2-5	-	CASSPETPRSETQYF	TGTGCCAGCTCACCCGAGACCCCCCGGAGTGAGACCCAGTACTTC
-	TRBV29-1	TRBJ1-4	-	CSVRLRGEEKLFF	TGCAGCGTCCGGTTGAGGGGGGAGGAAAAACTGTTTTTT
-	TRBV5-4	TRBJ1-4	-	CASSLMAQGNEKLFF	TGTGCCAGCAGCCTGATGGCACAGGGTAATGAAAAACTGTTTTTT
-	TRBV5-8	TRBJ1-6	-	CASSFGGGAHNSPLHF	TGTGCCAGCAGCTTCGGAGGTGGGGCACATAATTCACCCCTCCACTTT
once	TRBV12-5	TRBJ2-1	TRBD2	CASGLVGSGSFDNEQFF	TGTGCTAGTGGTTTGGTGGGTAGCGGGAGTTTTGACAATGAGCAGTTCTTC
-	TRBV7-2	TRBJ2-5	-	CASSLEANQETQYF	TGTGCCAGCAGCTTAGAGGCAAACCAAGAGACCCAGTACTTC
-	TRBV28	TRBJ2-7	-	CASSLRYEQYF	TGTGCCAGCAGTTTACGGTACGAGCAGTACTTC
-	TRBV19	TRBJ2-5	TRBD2	CASSKARAGRETQYF	TGTGCCAGTAGTAAGGCCCGAGCGGGACGGGAGACCCAGTACTTC
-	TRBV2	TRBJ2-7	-	CASSVGRGLESGGEQYF	TGTGCCAGCAGCGTCGGGCGGGGTTTAGAAAGTGGGGGCGAGCAGTACTTC
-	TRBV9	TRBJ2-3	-	CASSVASGGGGRADTQYF	TGTGCCAGCAGCGTAGCCTCCGGGGGAGGGGGAAGAGCAGATACGCAGTATTTT
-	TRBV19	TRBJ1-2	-	CASTHTRDPGEGYTF	TGTGCCAGTACCCACACCCGGGACCCAGGGGAAGGCTACACCTTC
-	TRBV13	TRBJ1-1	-	CASSRDLIAFF	TGTGCCAGCAGCCGGGACCTGATAGCTTTCTTT
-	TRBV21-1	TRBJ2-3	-	CASNLDGLAALTDTQYF	TGTGCCAGCAATTTGGATGGACTAGCGGCTCTTACAGATACGCAGTATTTT